The source of this TCR beta chain is a study of CD4 T cells in relation to SARS-CoV-2 and coronaviruses. This clone was seen more than once but under ten times. Its antigen is still unknown. Study-wide results and limits: Crossreactive clones expanded significantly less to SARS-CoV-2 than monoreactive clones.

Clones were sequenced by immunoSEQ multiplex PCR, and TCRdb holds only the in-frame ones, with some missing. Of just under 30,000 clones in the sample, approximately 80% were seen once. CD4+ T cells from unexposed donors were obtained before the COVID-19 pandemic (2011-2018). Isolation of CD4+ T cells took place after approximately 10 days in culture. Unexposed-donor CD4+ T cells were probed with SARS-CoV-2 S/N and four cold-coronavirus spikes, cells permitting. The sequenced sample consisted of CD4+ T cells from PBMCs, cultured in vitro. The sequence was collected from a human donor in good health.

CDR3 DNA sequence: TGTGCCAGCAGCCAAGCGTCTTGCAGCGGGGATTTCTGTTTGACAGATACGCAGTATTTT. Its protein product is CASSQASCSGDFCLTDTQYF. The rearrangement links TRBV4-2 to TRBJ2-3, with 7 bases aligning to TRBD2. Germline loops: CDR1 LGHNA, CDR2 YNFKEQ. V lost 1 base to trimming and J lost 3 bases; unmatched junction nucleotides: 19. The CDR3 is 20 residues long.